This record looks at one T cell receptor beta chain sequence and its context. What it recognizes is unknown. The protocol was immunoSEQ multiplex PCR, while the TCRdb copy is restricted to in-frame clones and leaves out a portion. The sample shows about 180,000 clones, 87% of them seen only once. These data are taken from a study of Ad26.COV2.S vaccination and SARS-CoV-2 variants. The CDR3 is 15 amino acids. Germline CDR1 SGDLS, CDR2 YYNGEE. Losses at the gene ends were 2 bases for V and 6 bases for J; bases not matched to a gene: 5. Findings and limits, study-wide: Comparable non-spike TCR breadth was observed in vaccine and placebo recipients. Possibly, TCR breadth and depth analyses underestimated total T cell responses.

V and J are TRBV9 and TRBJ2-1, with 10 bases lining up with TRBD2. The receptor's source is a human donor who had recovered from COVID-19. Sequences were derived from peripheral blood, sampled after recovery from COVID-19. This chain's CDR3 is CASSVAGLAVNEQFF. In nucleotides, the CDR3 is TGTGCCAGCAGCGTCGCCGGACTAGCGGTCAATGAGCAGTTCTTC.